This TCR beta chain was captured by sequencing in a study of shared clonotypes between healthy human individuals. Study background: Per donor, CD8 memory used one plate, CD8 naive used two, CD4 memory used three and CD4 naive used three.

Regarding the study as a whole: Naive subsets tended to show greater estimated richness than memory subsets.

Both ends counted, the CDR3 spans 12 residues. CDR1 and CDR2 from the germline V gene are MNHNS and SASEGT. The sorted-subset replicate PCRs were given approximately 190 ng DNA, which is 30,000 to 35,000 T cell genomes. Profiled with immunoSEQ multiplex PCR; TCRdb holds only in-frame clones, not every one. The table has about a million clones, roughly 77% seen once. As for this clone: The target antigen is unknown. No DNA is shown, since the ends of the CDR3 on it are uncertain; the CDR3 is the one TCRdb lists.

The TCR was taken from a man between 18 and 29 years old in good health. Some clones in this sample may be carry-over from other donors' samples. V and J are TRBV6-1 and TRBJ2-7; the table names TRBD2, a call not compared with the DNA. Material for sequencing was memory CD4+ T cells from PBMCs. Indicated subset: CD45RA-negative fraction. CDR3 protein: CASSEGTLWQYF.